One T cell receptor (beta chain) is described in this entry. The data derive from a study of blood T cell repertoires in COVID-19. Across the whole study: PBMCs, B-cell-depleted T cells, or T cells provided the cDNA or gDNA that made up the material.

Assay used: immunoSEQ multiplex PCR; TCRdb lists only in-frame clones, some missing. The sample includes 220,000 or so clones, around 91% of them seen just once. Sequencing was done on a sample of PBMCs or T cells enriched from blood (not recorded which). The sequence derives from a man younger than 40 who had been exposed to COVID-19.

CDR3 region: CASTDRGGYTF. In nucleotides, the CDR3 is TGTGCCAGTACCGACCGGGGTGGCTACACCTTC. The chain has TRBV19 and TRBJ1-2; D gene uncertain. Germline V lookup: CDR1 LNHDA, CDR2 SQIVND (reference sequence). The CDR3 is 11 amino acids. Trimming left V 7 bases short and J 7 bases short, with 10 bases between. Variable domain in full (rest from reference TRBV19 and TRBJ1-2): DGGITQSPKYLFRKEGQNVTLSCEQNLNHDAMYWYRQDPGQGLRLIYYSQIVNDFQKGDIAEGYSVSREKKESFPLTVTSAQKNPTAFYLCASTDRGGYTFGSGTRLTVV.